The rows below give T cell receptor beta chains drawn from one sample of a study of blood T cell repertoires in COVID-19. TCRdb's copy holds only in-frame clones and misses some; the assay was immunoSEQ multiplex PCR. The sample holds 150,000 to 180,000 clones, roughly 84% seen once. Sequencing was performed on peripheral blood. Receptors originate from a woman between 45 and 65 years old with acute or convalescent COVID-19. Each CDR3 is given with its conserved first and last residue. Each record gives: CDR3 protein, CDR3 DNA, J gene, D gene, V gene, clone size. The D gene is left open where the match is weak. The size entry is marked missing in some rows and otherwise reads once, few, many or a size class.

CDR3: CASSLGTSPTDTQYF
DNA: TGTGCCAGCAGCCTTGGGACTTCCCCCACAGATACGCAGTATTTT
J: TRBJ2-3
D: .
V: TRBV7-3
size: .

CDR3: CASSLVAGYNEQYF
DNA: TGTGCCAGCAGCTTAGTGGCAGGGTACAACGAGCAGTACTTC
J: TRBJ2-7
D: .
V: TRBV7-8
size: .

CDR3: CASSPRTGEREKLFF
DNA: TGTGCCAGCAGCCCTAGGACAGGGGAGCGGGAAAAACTGTTTTTT
J: TRBJ1-4
D: TRBD1
V: TRBV11-2
size: .

CDR3: CASSQDRRGAFSNEQFF
DNA: TGTGCCAGCAGCCAAGATCGCCGGGGGGCTTTTTCCAATGAGCAGTTCTTC
J: TRBJ2-1
D: .
V: TRBV14
size: .

CDR3: CASRSGGRTAEAFF
DNA: TGTGCCAGCAGGTCGGGGGGTAGAACGGCTGAAGCTTTCTTT
J: TRBJ1-1
D: .
V: TRBV27
size: .

CDR3: CASSLFRDRDNSPLHF
DNA: TGTGCCAGCAGTTTATTCAGGGACAGGGATAATTCACCCCTCCACTTT
J: TRBJ1-6
D: TRBD1
V: TRBV27
size: .

CDR3: CASGPTSGGPQETQYF
DNA: TGTGCCAGCGGTCCGACTAGCGGGGGACCTCAAGAGACCCAGTACTTC
J: TRBJ2-5
D: TRBD2
V: TRBV11-2
size: .

CDR3: CASSGIAGGRTSTDTQYF
DNA: TGTGCCAGCAGCGGCATAGCGGGAGGGAGAACTAGCACAGATACGCAGTATTTT
J: TRBJ2-3
D: TRBD2
V: TRBV5-6
size: .

CDR3: CAISEGGRGLTQYF
DNA: TGTGCCATCAGTGAGGGGGGCCGTGGCTTAACCCAGTACTTC
J: TRBJ2-5
D: .
V: TRBV10-3
size: .

CDR3: CASRPQGARNSPLHF
DNA: TGTGCCAGCAGACCTCAGGGGGCGAGAAATTCACCCCTCCACTTT
J: TRBJ1-6
D: TRBD1
V: TRBV28
size: .

CDR3: CASSVDKEKLFF
DNA: TGTGCCAGCAGCGTGGACAAGGAAAAACTGTTTTTT
J: TRBJ1-4
D: .
V: TRBV11-2
size: .

CDR3: CASSPNSLGSGNTIYF
DNA: TGTGCCAGCTCACCAAACAGCCTGGGCTCTGGAAACACCATATATTTT
J: TRBJ1-3
D: .
V: TRBV18
size: .

CDR3: CRGGQGTLAFF
DNA: TGCAGGGGGGGACAGGGCACCTTAGCTTTCTTT
J: TRBJ1-1
D: TRBD1
V: TRBV20-1
size: .

CDR3: CAAGLAGDEQYF
DNA: TGTGCCGCTGGACTAGCGGGAGACGAGCAGTACTTC
J: TRBJ2-7
D: TRBD2
V: TRBV19
size: .

CDR3: CASRSLNTNYGYTF
DNA: TGTGCCAGCAGGTCCTTAAACACTAACTATGGCTACACCTTC
J: TRBJ1-2
D: .
V: TRBV5-4
size: .

CDR3: CASSQGTGGYEQYF
DNA: TGTGCCAGCAGCCAAGGGACAGGGGGTTACGAGCAGTACTTC
J: TRBJ2-7
D: TRBD1
V: TRBV14
size: .

CDR3: CASSLTGNTEAFF
DNA: TGTGCCAGCAGCTTAACAGGGAACACTGAAGCTTTCTTT
J: TRBJ1-1
D: .
V: TRBV11-3
size: .

CDR3: CAWWWSGAGVYGYTF
DNA: TGTGCCTGGTGGTGGTCGGGGGCGGGAGTCTATGGCTACACCTTC
J: TRBJ1-2
D: .
V: TRBV30
size: .

CDR3: CASNYRTMNTEAFF
DNA: TGTGCCAGTAACTATAGGACTATGAACACTGAAGCTTTCTTT
J: TRBJ1-1
D: .
V: TRBV19
size: .

CDR3: CAMLEADLYQETQYF
DNA: TGCGCCATGTTAGAGGCAGACCTATACCAAGAGACCCAGTACTTC
J: TRBJ2-5
D: .
V: TRBV10-1
size: .

CDR3: CASSTGQGGSPLHF
DNA: TGTGCCAGTAGTACCGGACAGGGTGGATCACCCCTCCACTTT
J: TRBJ1-6
D: TRBD1
V: TRBV19
size: .

CDR3: CASSPQTSGGSNEQFF
DNA: TGTGCCAGCAGCCCCCAAACTAGCGGGGGGTCCAATGAGCAGTTCTTC
J: TRBJ2-1
D: TRBD2
V: TRBV3-1/TRBV3-2
size: .

CDR3: CASTAVTSSYNEQFF
DNA: TGTGCCAGCACCGCGGTAACGAGCTCCTACAATGAGCAGTTCTTC
J: TRBJ2-1
D: .
V: TRBV28
size: .

CDR3: CASSPMGQGGNEAFF
DNA: TGTGCCAGCAGCCCTATGGGACAGGGAGGCAATGAAGCTTTCTTT
J: TRBJ1-1
D: TRBD1
V: TRBV7-3
size: .

CDR3: CASSPVAGFDEKLFF
DNA: TGTGCCAGCTCACCGGTCGCGGGGTTCGATGAAAAACTGTTTTTT
J: TRBJ1-4
D: .
V: TRBV18
size: .

CDR3: CASSYAGSPEKLFF
DNA: TGTGCCAGCAGTTACGCAGGGTCGCCTGAAAAACTGTTTTTT
J: TRBJ1-4
D: .
V: TRBV6-5
size: .

CDR3: CASNPTGMLSGNTIYF
DNA: TGTGCCAGCAACCCGACAGGGATGCTCTCTGGAAACACCATATATTTT
J: TRBJ1-3
D: TRBD1
V: TRBV5-8
size: .

CDR3: CASRGLPNYGYTF
DNA: TGTGCCAGCAGGGGGCTACCGAACTATGGCTACACCTTC
J: TRBJ1-2
D: .
V: TRBV28
size: .

CDR3: CASSPLSGVSETQYF
DNA: TGTGCCAGCAGCCCTCTGAGCGGGGTGTCAGAGACCCAGTACTTC
J: TRBJ2-5
D: TRBD2
V: TRBV7-2
size: .

CDR3: CASSLSPGYAYEQYF
DNA: TGCGCCAGCAGCCTCTCCCCGGGTTATGCCTACGAGCAGTACTTC
J: TRBJ2-7
D: .
V: TRBV5-1
size: .

CDR3: CASSLEGPGLTYEQYF
DNA: TGTGCCAGCAGTTTAGAGGGTCCGGGACTAACGTACGAGCAGTACTTC
J: TRBJ2-7
D: TRBD2
V: TRBV27
size: .

CDR3: CASRGQTGETQYF
DNA: TGTGCCAGCAGAGGACAGACTGGGGAGACCCAGTACTTC
J: TRBJ2-5
D: .
V: TRBV28
size: .

CDR3: CASSLVIGDRTDTQYF
DNA: TGCGCCAGCAGCTTGGTTATTGGAGATCGCACAGATACGCAGTATTTT
J: TRBJ2-3
D: .
V: TRBV5-1
size: .

CDR3: CASSVGTGGFYEQYF
DNA: TGTGCCAGCAGCGTAGGGACAGGGGGATTCTACGAGCAGTACTTC
J: TRBJ2-7
D: TRBD1
V: TRBV7-2
size: .

CDR3: CASSQDRGGYYSNQPQHF
DNA: TGTGCCAGCAGCCAAGATCGGGGGGGCTACTATAGCAATCAGCCCCAGCATTTT
J: TRBJ1-5
D: .
V: TRBV3-1/TRBV3-2
size: once

CDR3: CASSQQGFVVDEKLFF
DNA: TGCGCCAGCAGTCAACAGGGTTTTGTGGTAGATGAAAAACTGTTTTTT
J: TRBJ1-4
D: .
V: TRBV23-1
size: .

CDR3: CASSSGLNTEAFF
DNA: TGTGCCAGCTCCTCAGGATTGAACACTGAAGCTTTCTTT
J: TRBJ1-1
D: .
V: TRBV11-3
size: .

CDR3: CSASRASSYNEQFF
DNA: TGCAGCGCCTCGCGGGCGAGCTCCTACAATGAGCAGTTCTTC
J: TRBJ2-1
D: .
V: TRBV29-1
size: .

CDR3: CASRTSGTYEQYF
DNA: TGTGCCAGCAGGACTAGCGGCACCTACGAGCAGTACTTC
J: TRBJ2-7
D: TRBD2
V: TRBV6-5
size: .

CDR3: CASSYRVEDNQPQHF
DNA: TGTGCCAGTAGTTACCGGGTCGAGGACAATCAGCCCCAGCATTTT
J: TRBJ1-5
D: .
V: TRBV19
size: few

CDR3: CASSLRGSRTDTQYF
DNA: TGTGCCAGCAGCCTCAGGGGATCACGCACAGATACGCAGTATTTT
J: TRBJ2-3
D: .
V: TRBV7-2
size: .

CDR3: CASSPRQSPGETQYF
DNA: TGTGCCAGCTCACCACGACAATCCCCTGGGGAGACCCAGTACTTC
J: TRBJ2-5
D: .
V: TRBV18
size: .

CDR3: CASNSLGTGYPTGELFF
DNA: TGTGCCAGCAACTCTCTCGGGACAGGTTATCCCACCGGGGAGCTGTTTTTT
J: TRBJ2-2
D: TRBD1
V: TRBV9
size: .

CDR3: CASSSLTGDSPLHF
DNA: TGTGCCAGCAGCTCCCTCACAGGGGATTCACCCCTCCACTTT
J: TRBJ1-6
D: TRBD1
V: TRBV9
size: .

CDR3: CASSLVPGYNEQFF
DNA: TGTGCCAGCAGCTTAGTTCCCGGTTACAATGAGCAGTTCTTC
J: TRBJ2-1
D: .
V: TRBV7-2
size: .

CDR3: CASRAGTSGPREQYF
DNA: TGCGCCAGCAGGGCAGGGACTAGCGGCCCCCGCGAGCAGTACTTC
J: TRBJ2-7
D: TRBD2
V: TRBV5-1
size: .

CDR3: CASSIGYPYEQYF
DNA: TGCGCCAGCAGCATCGGTTACCCCTACGAGCAGTACTTC
J: TRBJ2-7
D: .
V: TRBV5-1
size: .

CDR3: CASSNTVVAEAFF
DNA: TGTGCCAGTAGTAACACCGTCGTGGCTGAAGCTTTCTTT
J: TRBJ1-1
D: .
V: TRBV19
size: .

CDR3: CASSRQPSGSSYNEQFF
DNA: TGTGCCAGCAGTCGCCAACCTAGCGGGAGCTCCTACAATGAGCAGTTCTTC
J: TRBJ2-1
D: TRBD2
V: TRBV6-2/TRBV6-3
size: .

CDR3: CASSPPQGRAFF
DNA: TGTGCCAGCAGTCCGCCACAGGGGCGAGCTTTCTTT
J: TRBJ1-1
D: TRBD1
V: TRBV12-3/TRBV12-4
size: few

CDR3: CASSLQGTSTDTQYF
DNA: TGTGCCAGCAGCTTACAGGGAACTAGCACAGATACGCAGTATTTT
J: TRBJ2-3
D: .
V: TRBV5-4
size: .

CDR3: CASSQALGQASYEQYF
DNA: TGCGCCAGCAGCCAAGCCCTCGGACAGGCCTCCTACGAGCAGTACTTC
J: TRBJ2-7
D: TRBD1
V: TRBV4-1
size: .

CDR3: CASSLASGGNEQFF
DNA: TGTGCCAGCAGTTTGGCTAGCGGGGGCAATGAGCAGTTCTTC
J: TRBJ2-1
D: TRBD2
V: TRBV27
size: .

CDR3: CASRLEAHQPQHF
DNA: TGTGCCAGCAGACTAGAGGCGCATCAGCCCCAGCATTTT
J: TRBJ1-5
D: .
V: TRBV27
size: .

CDR3: CATGGAYEQYF
DNA: TGTGCCACTGGGGGCGCATACGAGCAGTACTTC
J: TRBJ2-7
D: .
V: TRBV10-3
size: .

CDR3: CASGYRAGTEAFF
DNA: TGTGCCAGCGGATACAGGGCGGGCACTGAAGCTTTCTTT
J: TRBJ1-1
D: .
V: TRBV27
size: many